Below, 5 T cell receptor beta chains from the same sample are listed, as sequenced in a study of blood T cell repertoires in COVID-19. Here immunoSEQ multiplex PCR was the method, and the copy in TCRdb shows in-frame clones only, minus some. This sample has 250,000 to 300,000 clones, with around four fifths found just once. The specimen was peripheral blood. The receptors stem from a man aged 60 to 75 who had recovered from COVID-19.

The V gene is TRBV28, the J gene TRBJ1-5, with TRBD1 identical over 7 bases. The CDR3 sequence is 12 residues long. Germline assignment: CDR1 MDHEN and CDR2 SYDVKM. V lost 6 bases and J lost 7; bases outside the gene matches: 3. The CDR3, as DNA: TGTGCCAGCAGAGACAGGGTCCAGCCCCAGCATTTT. This gives the protein CASRDRVQPQHF.

This chain joins TRBV9 and TRBJ1-3, with TRBD1 matching over 7 bases. The junction had 5 bases not matched to a gene; V was cut back by 4 bases and J by 1 base. Germline assignment: CDR1 SGDLS and CDR2 YYNGEE. The CDR3 length is 15 residues. The CDR3 is CASSLQGVSGNTIYF. DNA for the CDR3: TGTGCCAGCAGCTTGCAGGGGGTTTCTGGAAACACCATATATTTT.

This chain links TRBV7-9 with TRBJ1-5; perhaps TRBD1 as D (6 bases). The germline gives CDR1 SEHNR, CDR2 FQNEAQ (reference sequence). V lost 5 bases, J lost 9 bases, and 14 bases lay in between. This CDR3 has 13 amino acids. The CDR3 region has the DNA TGTGCCAGCAGCCGGACAGAATTGGGGCCCCAGCATTTT. Translated: CASSRTELGPQHF.

The rearrangement joins TRBV18 to TRBJ1-4; 7 nucleotides align to TRBD1. CDR1 is KGHSH, CDR2 LQKENI, per germline. The CDR3 consists of 14 residues. J was trimmed by 4 bases and V by 3 bases; bases with no gene match: 2. CDR3 region: CASSPSGGNEKLFF. CDR3 DNA sequence: TGTGCCAGCTCACCGTCAGGGGGTAATGAAAAACTGTTTTTT. The whole variable domain, filled in from reference TRBV18 and TRBJ1-4, reads NAGVMQNPRHLVRRRGQEARLRCSPMKGHSHVYWYRQLPEEGLKFMVYLQKENIIDESGMPKERFSAEFPKEGPSILRIQQVVRGDSAAYFCASSPSGGNEKLFFGSGTQLSVL.

CDR3 in amino acids: CASSTGGGETQYF. The CDR3 coding sequence is TGTGCCAGTAGCACAGGGGGCGGAGAGACCCAGTACTTC. The V call is TRBV19, the J call TRBJ2-5; 9 bases fit TRBD1. V lost 6 bases, J lost 4 bases, and 3 bases stayed unmatched. Germline CDR1 and CDR2: LNHDA and SQIVND (reference sequence). CDR3 length: 13 residues.